These T cell receptor beta chains were read from a single sample in a study of technical replicates of blood from several donors. TCRdb's table, derived via immunoSEQ multiplex PCR, lists solely in-frame clones and lacks some. The table includes fewer than 65,000 clones, around 87% detected once. The material sequenced was PBMCs. The origin of the receptors is a human donor in good health. Some clones in this sample may be carry-over from other donors' samples. CDR3s include the opening cysteine and the closing phenylalanine or tryptophan. D genes are given only for firm matches. Part of the rows lack a size; the others show once, few, many or a class for expanded clones.

abundance	v_gene	j_gene	d_gene	CDR3aa	CDR3nt
NA	TRBV11-2	TRBJ2-2	TRBD2	CASSFGGRAPGELFF	TGTGCCAGCAGCTTCGGCGGGAGAGCACCCGGGGAGCTGTTTTTT
NA	TRBV30	TRBJ1-2	NA	CAWTGGVLGGYTF	TGTGCCTGGACCGGGGGGGTGTTAGGGGGCTACACCTTC
NA	TRBV4-3	TRBJ2-2	NA	CASSQGEGANTGELFF	TGCGCCAGCAGCCAAGGGGAGGGGGCGAACACCGGGGAGCTGTTTTTT
NA	TRBV7-3	TRBJ2-7	TRBD1	CASSPGQDSYEQYF	TGTGCCAGCAGCCCTGGACAGGATTCCTACGAGCAGTACTTC
NA	TRBV7-9	TRBJ1-5	NA	CASSLVVGGNNQPQHF	TGTGCCAGCAGCTTAGTAGTCGGGGGAAACAATCAGCCCCAGCATTTT
NA	TRBV6-5	TRBJ1-6	TRBD1	CASSYQGQAGNSPLHF	TGTGCCAGCAGTTACCAGGGACAGGCCGGGAATTCACCCCTCCACTTT
NA	TRBV4-3	TRBJ2-2	NA	CASSQDVGGGGELFF	TGCGCCAGCAGCCAAGATGTAGGCGGCGGCGGGGAGCTGTTTTTT
NA	TRBV29-1	TRBJ1-1	TRBD1	CSVEVLKLGTGGGWNTEAFF	TGCAGCGTTGAAGTGTTAAAATTGGGGACAGGGGGCGGATGGAACACTGAAGCTTTCTTT
few	TRBV7-2	TRBJ2-1	NA	CASSPRVARRGEQFF	TGTGCCAGCAGCCCGAGGGTGGCTAGGAGGGGTGAGCAGTTCTTC
NA	TRBV19	TRBJ1-2	NA	CASSINIQGPMPSYGYTF	TGTGCCAGTAGTATAAATATACAGGGACCAATGCCGTCCTATGGCTACACCTTC
NA	TRBV13	TRBJ1-2	NA	CASSTRGGLSGYTF	TGTGCCAGCAGCACCCGGGGGGGGCTAAGTGGCTACACCTTC
NA	TRBV5-6	TRBJ2-5	NA	CASSEAGGTETQYF	TGTGCCAGCAGCGAAGCTGGGGGGACAGAGACCCAGTACTTC
NA	TRBV4-3	TRBJ1-6	TRBD1	CASSQSPRGQGASPLHF	TGCGCCAGCAGCCAATCACCCCGAGGACAGGGTGCGTCACCCCTCCACTTT
NA	TRBV28	TRBJ1-2	NA	CASSLGGGTNYGYTF	TGTGCCAGCAGTTTGGGAGGGGGTACTAACTATGGCTACACCTTC
NA	TRBV7-9	TRBJ1-1	NA	CASSLMEGRNTEAFF	TGTGCCAGCAGCTTAATGGAGGGGAGAAACACTGAAGCTTTCTTT
NA	TRBV5-6	TRBJ2-3	NA	CASSLAGASTDTQYF	TGTGCCAGCAGCTTGGCAGGGGCCAGCACAGATACGCAGTATTTT
NA	TRBV7-2	TRBJ2-1	NA	CASSEQTPSYYNEQFF	TGTGCCAGCAGCGAACAGACACCTTCCTACTACAATGAGCAGTTCTTC
NA	TRBV5-6	TRBJ1-2	NA	CASSLGGGGGYGYTF	TGTGCCAGCAGCTTGGGCGGGGGAGGGGGCTATGGCTACACCTTC
NA	TRBV5-1	TRBJ1-4	NA	CASSLDSFNEKLFF	TGCGCCAGCAGCTTGGACAGCTTTAATGAAAAACTGTTTTTT
NA	TRBV2	TRBJ2-3	NA	CASKELLSKDTQYF	TGTGCCAGCAAAGAACTGCTTAGCAAAGATACGCAGTATTTT